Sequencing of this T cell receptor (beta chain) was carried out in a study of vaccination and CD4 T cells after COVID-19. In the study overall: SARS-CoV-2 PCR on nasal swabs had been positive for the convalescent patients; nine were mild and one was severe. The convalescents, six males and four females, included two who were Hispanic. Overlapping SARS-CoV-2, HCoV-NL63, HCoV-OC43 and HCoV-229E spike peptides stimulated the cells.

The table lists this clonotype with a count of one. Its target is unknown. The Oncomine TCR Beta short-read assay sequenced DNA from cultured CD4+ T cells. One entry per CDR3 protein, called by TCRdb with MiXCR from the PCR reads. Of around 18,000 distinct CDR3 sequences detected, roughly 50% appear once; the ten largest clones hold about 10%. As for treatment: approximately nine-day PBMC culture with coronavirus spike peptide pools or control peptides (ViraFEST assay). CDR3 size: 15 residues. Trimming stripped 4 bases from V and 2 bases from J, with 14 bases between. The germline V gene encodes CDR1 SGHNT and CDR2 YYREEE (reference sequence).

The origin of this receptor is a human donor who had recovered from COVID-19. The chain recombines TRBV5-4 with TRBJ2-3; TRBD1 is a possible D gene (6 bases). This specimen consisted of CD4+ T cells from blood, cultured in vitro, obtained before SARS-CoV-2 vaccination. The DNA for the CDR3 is TGTGCCAGCAGCATCCGGGACACCTACACAGATACGCAGTATTTT. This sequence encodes CASSIRDTYTDTQYF.